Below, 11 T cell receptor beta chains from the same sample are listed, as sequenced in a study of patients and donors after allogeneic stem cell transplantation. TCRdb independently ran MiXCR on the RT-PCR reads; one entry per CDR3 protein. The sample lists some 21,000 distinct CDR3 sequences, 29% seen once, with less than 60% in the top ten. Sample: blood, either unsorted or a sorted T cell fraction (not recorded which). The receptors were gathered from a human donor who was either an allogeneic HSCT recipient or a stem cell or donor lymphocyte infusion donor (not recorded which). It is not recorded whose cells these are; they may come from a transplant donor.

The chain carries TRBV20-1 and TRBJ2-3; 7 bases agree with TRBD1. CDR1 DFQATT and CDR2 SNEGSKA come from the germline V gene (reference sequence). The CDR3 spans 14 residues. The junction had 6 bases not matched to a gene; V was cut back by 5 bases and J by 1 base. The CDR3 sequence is CSADEGARTDTQYF. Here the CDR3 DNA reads TGCAGTGCTGACGAGGGGGCCCGCACAGATACGCAGTATTTT.

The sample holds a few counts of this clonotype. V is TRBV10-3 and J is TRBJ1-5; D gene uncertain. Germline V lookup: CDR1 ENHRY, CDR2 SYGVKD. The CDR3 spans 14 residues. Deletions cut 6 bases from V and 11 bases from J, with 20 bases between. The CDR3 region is CAISPDTTGLAQHF. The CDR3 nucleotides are TGTGCCATCAGCCCCGACACCACTGGGTTGGCCCAGCATTTT.

The CDR3 DNA reads as TGTGCCAGCAGCTCCAGGGGGACCCAGTACTTC. Residues: CASSSRGTQYF. This rearrangement joins TRBV7-9 to TRBJ2-5; tentatively, D is TRBD1 (6 bases). The V gene's germline CDR1 is SEHNR and CDR2 FQNEAQ (reference sequence). V lost 4 bases and J 7 bases, leaving 7 bases between the germline ends. The CDR3 totals 11 residues.

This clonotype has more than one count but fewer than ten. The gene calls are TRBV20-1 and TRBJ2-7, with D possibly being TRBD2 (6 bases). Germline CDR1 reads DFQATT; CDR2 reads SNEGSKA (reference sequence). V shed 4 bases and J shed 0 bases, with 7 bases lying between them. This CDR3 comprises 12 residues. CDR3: CSATGSSYEQYV. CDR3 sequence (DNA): TGCAGTGCTACCGGGAGCTCCTACGAGCAGTACGTC.

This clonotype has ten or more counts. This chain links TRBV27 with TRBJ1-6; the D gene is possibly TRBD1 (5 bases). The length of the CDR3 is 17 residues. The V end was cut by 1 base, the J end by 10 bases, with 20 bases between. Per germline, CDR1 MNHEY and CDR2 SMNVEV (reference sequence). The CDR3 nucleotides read TGTGCCAGCAGTTTATTGGCGGGTCGCAGGGTCGGGTCACCCCTCCACTTT. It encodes CASSLLAGRRVGSPLHF.

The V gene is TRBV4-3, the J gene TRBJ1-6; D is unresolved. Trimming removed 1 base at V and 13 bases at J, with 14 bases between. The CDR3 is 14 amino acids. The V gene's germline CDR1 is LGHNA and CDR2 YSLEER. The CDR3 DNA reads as TGCGCCAGCAGCCAAGGTACGGGCCCTTTCCCCCTCCACTTT. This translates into CASSQGTGPFPLHF.

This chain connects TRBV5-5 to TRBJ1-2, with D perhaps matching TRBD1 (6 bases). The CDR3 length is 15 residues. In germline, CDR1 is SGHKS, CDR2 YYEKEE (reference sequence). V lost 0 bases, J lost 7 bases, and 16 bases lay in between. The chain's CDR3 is CASSLEPDRRFGYTF. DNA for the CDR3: TGTGCCAGCAGCTTGGAACCCGACAGGAGATTTGGCTACACCTTC.

CDR3 region: CASSSGGASFPGELFF. The CDR3 DNA reads as TGTGCCAGCAGCTCCGGGGGGGCCTCCTTCCCCGGGGAGCTGTTTTTT. The V gene is TRBV12-3 or TRBV12-4, the J gene TRBJ2-2; the match to TRBD2 covers 8 bases. V lost 6 bases and J lost 6; bases outside the gene matches: 12. The CDR3 extends over 16 amino acids.

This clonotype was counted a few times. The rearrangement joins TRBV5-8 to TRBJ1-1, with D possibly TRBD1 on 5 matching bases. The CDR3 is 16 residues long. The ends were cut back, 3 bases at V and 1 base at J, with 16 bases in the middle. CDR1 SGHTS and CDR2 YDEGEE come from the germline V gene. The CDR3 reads CASSWSFRERNTEAFF. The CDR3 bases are TGTGCCAGCAGCTGGAGCTTCAGGGAAAGGAACACTGAAGCTTTCTTT.

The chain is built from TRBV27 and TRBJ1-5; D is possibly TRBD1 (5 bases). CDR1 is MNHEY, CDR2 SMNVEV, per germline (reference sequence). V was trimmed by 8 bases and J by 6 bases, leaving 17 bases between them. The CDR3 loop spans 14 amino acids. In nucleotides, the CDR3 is TGTGCCAGCTCAGCAGCAAGGGGCTTTCAGCCCCAGCATTTT. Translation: CASSAARGFQPQHF.

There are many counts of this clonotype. The CDR3: CASSLNTHTQYF. The CDR3 bases are TGTGCCAGCAGCTTGAACACCCATACGCAGTATTTT. The chain uses TRBV5-6 and TRBJ2-3; D unclear. Per the germline V gene, CDR1 is SGHDT and CDR2 is YYEEEE. This CDR3 is 12 amino acids long. Trimming shortened V by 1 base and J by 7 bases, and 7 bases separated the two germline ends. The whole variable domain, remainder taken from reference TRBV5-6 and TRBJ2-3, is DAGVTQSPTHLIKTRGQQVTLRCSPKSGHDTVSWYQQALGQGPQFIFQYYEEEERQRGNFPDRFSGHQFPNYSSELNVNALLLGDSALYLCASSLNTHTQYFGPGTRLTVL.